The 18 T cell receptor beta chains below come from one sample, sequenced in a study of early T cells in non-severe SARS-CoV-2 infection. One entry per CDR3 protein, called by TCRdb with MiXCR from the 5' RACE reads. The repertoire consists of tens of thousands of distinct CDR3 sequences, with over 13% occurring once and the leading ten covering 3%. Sequenced: whole blood. The receptors here all came from an adult who was a healthcare worker with PCR-confirmed SARS-CoV-2 infection or an uninfected control (not recorded which).

V gene TRBV7-9 combines with J gene TRBJ2-7; either TRBD1 or TRBD2 may fit D (6 bases each). CDR3 length: 12 amino acids. V was clipped by 8 bases and J by 3 bases, with 11 bases between them. The germline CDR1 and CDR2 sequences are SEHNR and FQNEAQ (reference sequence). The CDR3, as DNA: TGTGCCAGCTACGGGGGACACTACGAGCAGTACTTC. It translates to CASYGGHYEQYF.

V is TRBV29-1 and J is TRBJ2-3, with 12 bases fitting TRBD2. The CDR3 consists of 18 residues. V lost 0 bases to trimming and J lost 3 bases; unmatched junction nucleotides: 10. Germline CDR1 reads SQVTM; CDR2 reads ANQGSEA. This chain's CDR3 is CSVEDPSGGAFWTDTQYF. Here the CDR3 DNA reads TGCAGCGTTGAAGATCCTAGCGGGGGGGCCTTTTGGACAGATACGCAGTATTTT.

V and J are TRBV10-3 and TRBJ1-1, with no clear D. In germline, CDR1 is ENHRY, CDR2 SYGVKD. V lost 4 bases, J lost 6 bases, and 18 bases lay in between. The CDR3 extends over 15 amino acids. The CDR3 reads CAISGMIHIGAEAFF. In DNA, the CDR3 is TGTGCCATCAGTGGGATGATTCATATAGGCGCTGAAGCTTTCTTT.

This clonotype was seen more than once but under ten times. In nucleotides, the CDR3 is TGTGCCAGCAGCCTATACGCCAATGAGCAGTTCTTC. This sequence encodes CASSLYANEQFF. This chain uses TRBV12-3 or TRBV12-4 with TRBJ2-1; D remains unclear. CDR3 length equals 12 residues. V dropped 6 bases and J dropped 6 bases, with 9 bases sitting between them.

Many counts were recorded for this clonotype. The rearrangement links TRBV19 to TRBJ1-4, with D possibly matching TRBD1 (5 bases). The CDR3 has 12 amino acids. The ends were cut back, 7 bases at V and 12 bases at J, with 15 bases in the middle. CDR1 LNHDA and CDR2 SQIVND come from the germline V gene (reference sequence). The chain's CDR3 is CASTLRPGQLFF. The CDR3 DNA follows: TGTGCCAGTACCCTTAGACCGGGACAACTGTTTTTT.

There are many counts of this clonotype. The chain joins TRBV7-6 to TRBJ2-5; D is undetermined. This CDR3 comprises 15 residues. Trimming removed 1 base from V and 5 bases from J, with 14 bases in between. Germline lookup yields CDR1 SGHVS and CDR2 FNYEAQ. Written as DNA, the CDR3 is TGTGCCAGCAGCTTAGTCGGAAACCAAGTCGAGACCCAGTACTTC. Translating gives CASSLVGNQVETQYF.

This clonotype has just a few counts. The V and J genes are TRBV6-2 or TRBV6-3 and TRBJ2-5; 8 bases agree with TRBD2. This CDR3 is 15 amino acids long. V shed 5 bases, J shed 1 base, and the junction held 6 bases outside the gene matches. Germline loops: CDR1 MNHEY, CDR2 SVGEGT. The CDR3 DNA sequence: TGTGCCAGCAGTCTCACAGGGACTAGCCAAGAGACCCAGTACTTC. Translation gives CASSLTGTSQETQYF.

This clonotype was counted many times. The genes are TRBV4-1 and TRBJ1-5; D unclear. Germline V CDR1 and CDR2: MGHRA, YSYEKL. V was clipped by 0 bases and J by 7 bases, with 10 bases between them. This CDR3 has 14 amino acids. The chain's CDR3 is CASSQEDPRQPQHF. In DNA, the CDR3 is TGCGCCAGCAGCCAAGAAGACCCCAGGCAGCCCCAGCATTTT.

The V gene is TRBV6-2 or TRBV6-3, the J gene TRBJ2-3; a possible D gene is TRBD1 (5 bases). Germline values: CDR1 MNHEY, CDR2 SVGEGT. This CDR3 has 14 amino acids. Trimming left V 5 bases short and J 5 bases short, with 14 bases between. The CDR3 DNA reads TGTGCCAGCAGTCCACAGGTCCGACAAGATACGCAGTATTTT. Its translation is CASSPQVRQDTQYF.

The chain links TRBV20-1 to TRBJ2-7, with 8 bases that match TRBD2. Per the germline V gene, CDR1 is DFQATT and CDR2 is SNEGSKA (reference sequence). The CDR3 length is 12 residues. The trim removed 4 bases at V and 3 bases at J, leaving 2 bases unmatched. The CDR3 coding sequence is TGCAGTGCTAAAGCGGGAGTCTACGAGCAGTACTTC. It is translated as CSAKAGVYEQYF.

This clonotype was detected a few times. The chain couples TRBV7-9 to TRBJ2-3; unclear D gene. There are 16 residues in the CDR3. CDR1 and CDR2 (germline): SEHNR, FQNEAQ (reference sequence). V gave up 5 bases and J gave up 6 bases, with 21 bases separating them. The CDR3 region has the DNA TGTGCCAGCAGCACCCGGACCTACGGATTTGGCGATACGCAGTATTTT. Protein: CASSTRTYGFGDTQYF.

The chain recombines TRBV3-1 with TRBJ2-3; 7 bases map to TRBD2. Germline V gene lookup returns CDR1 LGHDT and CDR2 YNNKEL (reference sequence). CDR3 length equals 16 residues. V was pared by 1 base and J by 9 bases, with 13 bases of the junction left unmatched. This CDR3 is CASSQAAPTVGGTQYF. CDR3 in DNA: TGTGCCAGCAGCCAAGCCGCCCCCACGGTCGGGGGGACGCAGTATTTT.

This clonotype was observed at least ten times. The chain carries TRBV6-6 and TRBJ1-2; TRBD1 agrees at 7 bases. The V and J ends lost 2 bases and 3 bases, in that order; junction bases with no gene match: 3. Germline lookup yields CDR1 MNHNY and CDR2 SVGAGI (reference sequence). CDR3 length equals 14 residues. The CDR3 coding sequence is TGTGCCAGCAGTTACGACAGGGCTGACTATGGCTACACCTTC. Translation gives CASSYDRADYGYTF.

The V and J genes are TRBV20-1 and TRBJ2-2, with D tentatively TRBD1 (6 bases). CDR1 is DFQATT, CDR2 SNEGSKA, per germline (reference sequence). The CDR3 is 16 residues long. Trimming removed 1 base at V and 4 bases at J, with 16 bases between. The CDR3 DNA follows: TGCAGTGCTAGAGTGGGCGGCCGAGGGGGCACCGGGGAGCTGTTTTTT. It translates to CSARVGGRGGTGELFF.

The V gene is TRBV12-3 or TRBV12-4, the J gene TRBJ1-2; weak D call: TRBD1 (6 bases). With 4 bases removed from V and 1 base from J, the gap between germline ends came to 10 bases. This CDR3 is 14 amino acids long. CDR3 sequence (DNA): TGTGCCAGCAGTTATCCCAGGGGTAACTATGGCTACACCTTC. Protein product: CASSYPRGNYGYTF.

This clonotype was seen a handful of times. This CDR3 reads CSVETRDGLSYEQYF. CDR3 coding DNA: TGCAGCGTTGAAACCAGGGACGGCCTCTCCTACGAGCAGTACTTC. This chain links TRBV29-1 with TRBJ2-7; D may be TRBD1 or TRBD2 (5 bases each). Germline assignment: CDR1 SQVTM and CDR2 ANQGSEA. Trimming took off 2 bases at V and 0 bases at J, with 14 bases between the two ends. This CDR3 is built from 15 residues.

This chain uses TRBV6-6 with TRBJ1-1; D perhaps matches TRBD1 (6 bases). The ends were cut back, 7 bases at V and 5 bases at J, with 20 bases in the middle. The CDR3 spans 15 residues. Germline values: CDR1 MNHNY, CDR2 SVGAGI (reference sequence). The CDR3 DNA reads TGTGCCAGCACCACCCCTAGTAGAGGGGGTACTGAAGCTTTCTTT. Residues: CASTTPSRGGTEAFF.

This clonotype was observed a few times. V gene TRBV20-1 combines with J gene TRBJ1-2; no clear D gene. This CDR3 is 16 amino acids long. The germline V gene has CDR1 DFQATT and CDR2 SNEGSKA (reference sequence). V was pared by 2 bases and J by 0 bases, with 16 bases between. The CDR3 nucleotides are TGCAGTGCTAGACCCCCTACGGGAACTACTAACTATGGCTACACCTTC. It is translated as CSARPPTGTTNYGYTF.